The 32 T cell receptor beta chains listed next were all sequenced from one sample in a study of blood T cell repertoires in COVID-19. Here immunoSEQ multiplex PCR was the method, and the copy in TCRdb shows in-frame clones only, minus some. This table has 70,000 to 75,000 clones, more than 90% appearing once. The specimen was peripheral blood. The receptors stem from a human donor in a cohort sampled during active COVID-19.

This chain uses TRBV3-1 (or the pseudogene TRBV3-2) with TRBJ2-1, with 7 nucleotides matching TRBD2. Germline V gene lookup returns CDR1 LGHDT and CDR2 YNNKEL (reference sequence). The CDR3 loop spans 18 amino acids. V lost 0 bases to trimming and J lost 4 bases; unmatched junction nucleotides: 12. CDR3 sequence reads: CASSQEYGGRRGYNEQFF. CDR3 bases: TGTGCCAGCAGCCAAGAATATGGCGGGAGACGGGGTTACAATGAGCAGTTCTTC.

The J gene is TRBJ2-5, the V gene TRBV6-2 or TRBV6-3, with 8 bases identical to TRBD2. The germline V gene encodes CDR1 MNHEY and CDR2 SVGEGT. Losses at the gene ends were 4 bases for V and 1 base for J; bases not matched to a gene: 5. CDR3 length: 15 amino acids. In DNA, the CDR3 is TGTGCCAGCAGTTCGGGTCGGGGGGGCCAAGAGACCCAGTACTTC. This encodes CASSSGRGGQETQYF.

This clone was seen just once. The CDR3 nucleotides read TGCGCCAGCAGCTATAGCGGGAGTCAGACTAAAAACATTCAGTACTTC. This translates into CASSYSGSQTKNIQYF. The rearrangement joins TRBV5-1 to TRBJ2-4, with 9 positions matching TRBD2. CDR1 and CDR2 (germline): SGHRS, YFSETQ. J lost 4 bases, V lost 3 bases, and 8 bases had no gene match. This CDR3 spans 16 amino acids.

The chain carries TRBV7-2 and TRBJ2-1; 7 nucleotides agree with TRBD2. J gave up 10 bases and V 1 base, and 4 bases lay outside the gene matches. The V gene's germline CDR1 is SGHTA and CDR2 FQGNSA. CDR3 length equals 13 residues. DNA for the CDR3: TGTGCCAGCAGCTTAGGGGGAGGGAGAGAGCAGTTCTTC. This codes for CASSLGGGREQFF.

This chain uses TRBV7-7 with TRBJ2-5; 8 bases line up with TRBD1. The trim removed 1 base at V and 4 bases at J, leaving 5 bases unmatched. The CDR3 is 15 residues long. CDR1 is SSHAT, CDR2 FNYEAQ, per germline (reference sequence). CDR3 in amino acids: CASSLGSQGAETQYF. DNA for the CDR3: TGTGCCAGCAGCTTAGGGTCTCAGGGGGCAGAGACCCAGTACTTC.

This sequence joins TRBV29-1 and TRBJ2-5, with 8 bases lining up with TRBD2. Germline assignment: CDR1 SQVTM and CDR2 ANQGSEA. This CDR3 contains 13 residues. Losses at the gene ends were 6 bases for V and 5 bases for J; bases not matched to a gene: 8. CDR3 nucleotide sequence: TGCAGCGTAACCGGGAGGGTGGCCGAGACCCAGTACTTC. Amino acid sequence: CSVTGRVAETQYF.

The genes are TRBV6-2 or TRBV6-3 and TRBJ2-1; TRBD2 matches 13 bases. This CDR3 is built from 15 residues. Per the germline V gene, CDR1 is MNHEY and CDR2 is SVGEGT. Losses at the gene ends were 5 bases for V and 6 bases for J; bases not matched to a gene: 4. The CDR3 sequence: CASSRRTSGSNEQFF. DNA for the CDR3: TGTGCCAGCAGTCGCAGGACTAGCGGGAGCAATGAGCAGTTCTTC.

CDR3 bases: TGTGCCATCAAAGGGGGCGGACTAGCGGGCACCGGGGAGCTGTTTTTT. Translated: CAIKGGGLAGTGELFF. The chain joins TRBV10-3 to TRBJ2-2; 11 bases map to TRBD2. The V segment lost 7 bases and the J segment 4 bases; nucleotides outside the gene matches: 8. Per germline, CDR1 ENHRY and CDR2 SYGVKD. This CDR3 has 16 residues.

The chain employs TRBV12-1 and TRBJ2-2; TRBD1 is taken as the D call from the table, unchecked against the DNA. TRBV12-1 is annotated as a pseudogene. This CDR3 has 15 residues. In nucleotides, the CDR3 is TGTGCCAGCAGCCCACGAGGACAGGGGGCCGGGGAGCTGTTTTTT. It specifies CASSPRGQGAGELFF.

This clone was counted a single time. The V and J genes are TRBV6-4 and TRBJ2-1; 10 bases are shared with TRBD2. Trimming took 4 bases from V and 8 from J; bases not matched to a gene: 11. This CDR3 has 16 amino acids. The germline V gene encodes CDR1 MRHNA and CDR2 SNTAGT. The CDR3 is CASSGLAGVGTDEQFF. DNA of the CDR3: TGTGCCAGCAGTGGGCTAGCGGGAGTTGGGACAGATGAGCAGTTCTTC.

Written as DNA, the CDR3 is TGTGCCAGCAGGAGAGAGACCCAGTACTTC. It specifies CASRRETQYF. The chain combines TRBV2 with TRBJ2-5; D unclear. This CDR3 has 10 amino acids. Germline V gene lookup returns CDR1 SNHLY and CDR2 FYNNEI. V was shortened by 6 bases and J by 4 bases, with 3 bases between the two germline ends.

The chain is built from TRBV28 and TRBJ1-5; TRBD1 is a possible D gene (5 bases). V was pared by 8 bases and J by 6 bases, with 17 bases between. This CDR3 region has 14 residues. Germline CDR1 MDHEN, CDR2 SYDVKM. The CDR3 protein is CASGRWGQGQPQHF. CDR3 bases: TGTGCCAGCGGGCGGTGGGGCCAAGGTCAGCCCCAGCATTTT.

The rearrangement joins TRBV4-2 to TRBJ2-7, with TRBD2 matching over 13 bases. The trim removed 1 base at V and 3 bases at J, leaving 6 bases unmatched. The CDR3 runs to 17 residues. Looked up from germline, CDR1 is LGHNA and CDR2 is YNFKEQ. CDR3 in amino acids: CASSQGGTSGIYYEQYF. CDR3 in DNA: TGTGCCAGCAGCCAAGGAGGGACTAGCGGGATCTACTACGAGCAGTACTTC.

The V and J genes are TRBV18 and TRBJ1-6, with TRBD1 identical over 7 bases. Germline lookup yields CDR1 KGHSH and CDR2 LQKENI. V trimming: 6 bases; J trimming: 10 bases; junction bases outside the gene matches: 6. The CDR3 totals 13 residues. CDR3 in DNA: TGTGCCAGCTCCACAGGGGTAGACTCACCCCTCCACTTT. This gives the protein CASSTGVDSPLHF.

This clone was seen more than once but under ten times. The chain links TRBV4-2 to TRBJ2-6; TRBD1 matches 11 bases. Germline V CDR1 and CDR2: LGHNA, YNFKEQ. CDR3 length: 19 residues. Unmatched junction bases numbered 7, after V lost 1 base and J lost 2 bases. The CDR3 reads CASSQAQTGQGAGANVLTF. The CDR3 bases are TGTGCCAGCAGCCAAGCGCAGACGGGACAGGGGGCTGGGGCCAACGTCCTGACTTTC.

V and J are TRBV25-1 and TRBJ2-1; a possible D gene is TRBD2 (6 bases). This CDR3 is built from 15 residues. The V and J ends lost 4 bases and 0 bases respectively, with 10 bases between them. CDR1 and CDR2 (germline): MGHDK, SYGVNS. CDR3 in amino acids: CASSAGGSSYNEQFF. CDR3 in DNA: TGTGCCAGCAGTGCCGGAGGGAGCTCCTACAATGAGCAGTTCTTC.

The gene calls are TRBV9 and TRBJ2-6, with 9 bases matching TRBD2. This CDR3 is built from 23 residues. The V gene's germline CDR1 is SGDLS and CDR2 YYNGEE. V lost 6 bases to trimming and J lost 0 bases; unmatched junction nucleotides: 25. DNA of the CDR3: TGTGCCAGCACCCATTTTATTAAGGGGCCGGGACTAGCAGAGCCCTCTGGGGCCAACGTCCTGACTTTC. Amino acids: CASTHFIKGPGLAEPSGANVLTF.

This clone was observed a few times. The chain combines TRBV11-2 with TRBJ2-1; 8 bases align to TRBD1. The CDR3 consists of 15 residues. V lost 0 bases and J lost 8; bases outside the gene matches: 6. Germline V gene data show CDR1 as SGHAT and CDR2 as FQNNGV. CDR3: CASSLEGRGRDEQFF. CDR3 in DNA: TGTGCCAGCAGCTTAGAGGGCAGGGGGCGGGATGAGCAGTTCTTC.

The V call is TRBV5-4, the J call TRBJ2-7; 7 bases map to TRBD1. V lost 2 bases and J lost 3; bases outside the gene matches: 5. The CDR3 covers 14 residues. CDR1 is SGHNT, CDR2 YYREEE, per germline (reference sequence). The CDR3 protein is CASSFAQGNYEQYF. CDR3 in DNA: TGTGCCAGCAGCTTTGCACAGGGGAACTACGAGCAGTACTTC.

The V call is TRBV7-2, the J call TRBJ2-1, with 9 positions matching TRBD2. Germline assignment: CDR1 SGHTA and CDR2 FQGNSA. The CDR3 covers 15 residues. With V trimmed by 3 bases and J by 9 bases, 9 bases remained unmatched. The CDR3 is CASSLGLADQGEQFF. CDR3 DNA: TGTGCCAGCAGCTTGGGACTAGCCGATCAGGGTGAGCAGTTCTTC.

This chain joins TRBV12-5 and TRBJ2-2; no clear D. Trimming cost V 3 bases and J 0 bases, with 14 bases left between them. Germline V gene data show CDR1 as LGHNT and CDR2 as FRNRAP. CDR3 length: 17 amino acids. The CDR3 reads CASGFLLSVPNTGELFF. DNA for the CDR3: TGTGCTAGTGGTTTTCTTTTAAGCGTCCCGAACACCGGGGAGCTGTTTTTT.

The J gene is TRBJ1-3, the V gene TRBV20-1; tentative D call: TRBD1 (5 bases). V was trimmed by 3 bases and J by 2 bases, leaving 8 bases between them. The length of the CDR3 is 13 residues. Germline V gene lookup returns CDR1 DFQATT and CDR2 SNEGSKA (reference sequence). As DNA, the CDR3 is TGCAGTGCTAGTGTCAGGGCTGGAAACACCATATATTTT. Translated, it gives CSASVRAGNTIYF.

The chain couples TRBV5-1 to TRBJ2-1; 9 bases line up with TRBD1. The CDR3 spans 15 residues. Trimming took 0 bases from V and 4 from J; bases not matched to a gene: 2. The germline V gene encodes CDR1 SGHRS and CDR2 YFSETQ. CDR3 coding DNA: TGCGCCAGCAGCTTGGTGGACAGGGGATACAATGAGCAGTTCTTC. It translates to CASSLVDRGYNEQFF.

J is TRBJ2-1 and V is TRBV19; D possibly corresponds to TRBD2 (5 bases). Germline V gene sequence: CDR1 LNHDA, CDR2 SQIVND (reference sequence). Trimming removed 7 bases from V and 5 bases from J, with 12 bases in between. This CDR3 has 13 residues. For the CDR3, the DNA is TGTGCCAGTACCTTTGGAGGAAACAATGAGCAGTTCTTC. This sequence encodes CASTFGGNNEQFF.

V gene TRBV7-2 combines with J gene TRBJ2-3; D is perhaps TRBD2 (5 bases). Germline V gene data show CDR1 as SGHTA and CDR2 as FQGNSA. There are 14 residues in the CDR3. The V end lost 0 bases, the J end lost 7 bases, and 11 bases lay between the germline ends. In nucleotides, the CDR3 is TGTGCCAGCAGCTTAGCCCCTCAGCGGAATACGCAGTATTTT. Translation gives CASSLAPQRNTQYF.

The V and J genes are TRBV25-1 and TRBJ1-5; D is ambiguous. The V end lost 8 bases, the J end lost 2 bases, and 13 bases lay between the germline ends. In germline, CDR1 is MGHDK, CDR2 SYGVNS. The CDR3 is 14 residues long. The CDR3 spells CASFSTGGNQPQHF. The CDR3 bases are TGTGCCAGCTTCTCTACCGGGGGCAATCAGCCCCAGCATTTT. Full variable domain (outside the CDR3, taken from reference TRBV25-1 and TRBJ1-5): EADIYQTPRYLVIGTGKKITLECSQTMGHDKMYWYQQDPGMELHLIHYSYGVNSTEKGDLSSESTVSRIRTEHFPLTLESARPSHTSQYLCASFSTGGNQPQHFGDGTRLSIL.

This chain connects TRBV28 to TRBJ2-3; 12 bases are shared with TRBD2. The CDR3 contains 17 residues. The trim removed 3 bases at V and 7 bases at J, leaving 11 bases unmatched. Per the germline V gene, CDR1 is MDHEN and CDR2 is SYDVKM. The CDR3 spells CASSLGASGRARHTQYF. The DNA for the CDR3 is TGTGCCAGCAGTTTGGGGGCTAGCGGGAGGGCCCGACATACGCAGTATTTT.

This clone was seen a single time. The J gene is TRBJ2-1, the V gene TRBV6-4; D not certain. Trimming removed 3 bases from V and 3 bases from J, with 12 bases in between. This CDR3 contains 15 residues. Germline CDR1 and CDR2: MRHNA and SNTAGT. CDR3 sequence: CASSDDPTNYNEQFF. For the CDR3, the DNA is TGTGCCAGCAGTGATGATCCAACAAACTACAATGAGCAGTTCTTC.

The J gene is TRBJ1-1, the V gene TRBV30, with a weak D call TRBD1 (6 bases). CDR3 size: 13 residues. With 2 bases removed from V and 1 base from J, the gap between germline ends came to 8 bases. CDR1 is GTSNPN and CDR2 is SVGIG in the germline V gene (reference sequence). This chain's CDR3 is CAWSLDRNTEAFF. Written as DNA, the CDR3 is TGTGCCTGGAGTTTGGACAGGAACACTGAAGCTTTCTTT.

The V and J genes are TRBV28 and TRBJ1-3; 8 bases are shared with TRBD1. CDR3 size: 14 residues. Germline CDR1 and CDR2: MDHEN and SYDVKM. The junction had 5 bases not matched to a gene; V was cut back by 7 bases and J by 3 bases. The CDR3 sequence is CASNQGAVGNTIYF. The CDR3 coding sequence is TGTGCCAGCAATCAGGGGGCAGTTGGAAACACCATATATTTT.

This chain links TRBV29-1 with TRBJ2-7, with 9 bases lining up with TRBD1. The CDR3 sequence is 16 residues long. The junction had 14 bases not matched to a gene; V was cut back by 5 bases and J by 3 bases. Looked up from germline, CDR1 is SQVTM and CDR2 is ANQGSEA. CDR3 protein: CSVFGTGNRGLYEQYF. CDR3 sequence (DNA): TGCAGCGTTTTCGGCACAGGCAACAGGGGGCTCTACGAGCAGTACTTC.

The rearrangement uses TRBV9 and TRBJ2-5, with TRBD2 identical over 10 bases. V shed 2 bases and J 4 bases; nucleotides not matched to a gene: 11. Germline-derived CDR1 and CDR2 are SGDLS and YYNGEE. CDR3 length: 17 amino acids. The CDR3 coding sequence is TGTGCCAGCAGCGTCCTACCTAGCGGGAGACTCGCAGAGACCCAGTACTTC. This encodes CASSVLPSGRLAETQYF.